The next 4 T cell receptor beta chains were all read from a single sample in a study of blood T cell repertoires in COVID-19. The protocol was immunoSEQ multiplex PCR, while the TCRdb copy is restricted to in-frame clones and leaves out a portion. The sample shows 250,000 to 350,000 clones, more than 85% of them seen only once. Sequenced input: peripheral blood. The source of these receptors is a woman in her 30s with COVID-19, enrolled during active disease.

J is TRBJ2-5 and V is TRBV3-1 (or the pseudogene TRBV3-2); no clear D gene. This CDR3 spans 12 amino acids. Germline loops: CDR1 LGHDT, CDR2 YNNKEL (reference sequence). With 1 base removed from V and 5 bases from J, the gap between germline ends came to 5 bases. CDR3 coding DNA: TGTGCCAGCAGCCAAGTGCAGGAGACCCAGTACTTC. It encodes CASSQVQETQYF.

This chain connects TRBV5-4 to TRBJ2-5; tentatively, D is TRBD2 (5 bases). Trimming removed 2 bases from V and 4 bases from J, with 15 bases in between. Germline CDR1 reads SGHNT; CDR2 reads YYREEE (reference sequence). CDR3 length: 15 residues. CDR3 sequence: CASSFGVGKGETQYF. The CDR3 DNA reads TGTGCCAGCAGCTTCGGGGTCGGAAAGGGAGAGACCCAGTACTTC.

This sequence joins TRBV7-8 and TRBJ1-1; TRBD1 agrees at 9 bases. The CDR3 consists of 15 residues. Trimming took 1 base from V and 6 from J; bases not matched to a gene: 6. Looked up from germline, CDR1 is SGHVS and CDR2 is FQNEAQ. CDR3 sequence: CASSLDVDRGPEAFF. The CDR3 bases are TGTGCCAGCAGCTTAGATGTGGACAGGGGCCCTGAAGCTTTCTTT.

The genes are TRBV6-6 and TRBJ2-2; maybe TRBD2 (6 bases). This CDR3 is 15 amino acids long. The V end was cut by 2 bases, the J end by 2 bases, with 9 bases between. Germline CDR1 MNHNY, CDR2 SVGAGI (reference sequence). The CDR3: CASSYGAGNTGELFF. DNA for the CDR3: TGTGCCAGCAGTTACGGCGCGGGAAACACCGGGGAGCTGTTTTTT.